This T cell receptor (beta chain) derives from a study of blood T cell repertoires in COVID-19. Study-level background: Researchers got acute and convalescent COVID-19 samples from the United States, Italy and Spain. Sources were T cells, B-cell-depleted T cells, or PBMCs; the material itself was cDNA or gDNA.

The CDR3 has 17 residues. In germline, CDR1 is SGHAT, CDR2 FQNNGV. Losses at the gene ends were 5 bases for V and 4 bases for J; bases not matched to a gene: 15. Original handling: Reference gene primers were amplified, and this amplification served to estimate nucleated cell counts. Here immunoSEQ multiplex PCR was the method, and the copy in TCRdb shows in-frame clones only, minus some. The V and J calls and clone size are taken from that table; D and trimming were inferred from the DNA. Here the sample spans about 200,000 clones, 85% being singletons. The source of this sequence is a woman of 80 years or more with acute or convalescent COVID-19. The rearrangement links TRBV11-2 to TRBJ2-7, with 9 bases identical to TRBD1. The specimen was peripheral blood. CDR3 loop: CASSPGRVGQGRYEQYF. CDR3 in DNA: TGTGCCAGCAGCCCGGGTCGGGTGGGACAGGGTCGTTACGAGCAGTACTTC.